This T cell receptor beta chain came from a study of shared clonotypes between healthy human individuals. CD45RO negativity and positive selection for CCR7 defined naive CD8 cells, a population that excluded terminally differentiated effector memory CD45RA+ cells. This clone has a single count. Germline CDR1 is SGHTA and CDR2 is FQGTGA. V shed 3 bases and J 4 bases; nucleotides not matched to a gene: 6. The CDR3 contains 16 residues. The authors distributed each subset's genomic DNA evenly over several immunoSEQ plates. Assay: immunoSEQ multiplex PCR; the TCRdb copy retains only in-frame clones and omits some. Among about 2.1 million clones listed, about 93% were seen once.

The rearrangement links TRBV7-3 to TRBJ2-1, with 10 bases matching TRBD2. The TCR comes from a man aged 18 to 29 in good health. Some clones in this sample may be carry-over from other donors' samples. Source material: naive CD8+ T cells from PBMCs. CDR3 protein: CASSFLAGVGYNEQFF. The CDR3 DNA is TGTGCCAGCAGCTTTCTAGCGGGAGTCGGATACAATGAGCAGTTCTTC.